Listed here is a single T cell receptor beta chain. The V and J ends lost 5 bases and 10 bases, in that order; junction bases with no gene match: 9. The CDR3 totals 15 residues. Germline V CDR1 and CDR2: MNHEY, SVGAGI. These data originate in a study of shared clonotypes between healthy human individuals. Clones were sequenced by immunoSEQ multiplex PCR, and TCRdb holds only the in-frame ones, with some missing. The sample carries 2.5 million or so clones, more than 80% recorded once. Donors, healthy HIV-negative adults, lacked recent acute infections or vaccinations. The material sequenced was naive CD4+ T cells sorted from blood. This sample's subset: CD45RA+ positively selected. The chain combines TRBV6-5 with TRBJ1-6, with TRBD1 matching over 9 bases. The clonotype comes from a man between 18 and 35 years old in good health. This CDR3 reads CASSPGTGFPSPLHF. The CDR3 DNA is TGTGCCAGCAGTCCCGGGACAGGGTTCCCCTCACCCCTCCACTTT.